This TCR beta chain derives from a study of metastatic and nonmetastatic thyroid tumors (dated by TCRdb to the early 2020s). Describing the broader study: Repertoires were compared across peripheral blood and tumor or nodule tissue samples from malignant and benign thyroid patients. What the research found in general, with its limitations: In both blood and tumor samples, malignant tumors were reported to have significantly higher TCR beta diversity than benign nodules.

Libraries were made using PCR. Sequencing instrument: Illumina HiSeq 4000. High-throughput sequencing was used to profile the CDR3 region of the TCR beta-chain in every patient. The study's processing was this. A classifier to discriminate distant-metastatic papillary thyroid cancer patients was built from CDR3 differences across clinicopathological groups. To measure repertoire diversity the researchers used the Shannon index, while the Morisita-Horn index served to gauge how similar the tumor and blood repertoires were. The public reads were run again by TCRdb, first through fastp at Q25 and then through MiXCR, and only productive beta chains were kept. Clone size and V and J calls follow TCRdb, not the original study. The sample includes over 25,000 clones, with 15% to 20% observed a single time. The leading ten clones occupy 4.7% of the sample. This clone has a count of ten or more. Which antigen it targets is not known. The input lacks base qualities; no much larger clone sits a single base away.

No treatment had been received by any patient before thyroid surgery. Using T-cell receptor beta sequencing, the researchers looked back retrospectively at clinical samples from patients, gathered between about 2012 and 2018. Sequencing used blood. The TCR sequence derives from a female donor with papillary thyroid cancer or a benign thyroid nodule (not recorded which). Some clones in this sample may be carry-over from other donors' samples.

The DNA sequence is as follows: TGCGCCAGCAGTGAGGTCTTGACAGATACGCAGTATTTT. It is translated as CASSEVLTDTQYF. The V gene is TRBV10-1 and the J gene is TRBJ2-3, with the D gene not clear enough to name. V is reduced by 2 bases and J by 3 bases, leaving a spacing of 6 bases between them. The germline V gene (reference sequence) provides CDR1 WNHNN and CDR2 SYGVQD. Spanning cysteine to phenylalanine, the CDR3 consists of 13 amino acids. Here the CDR3 DNA is all that survives: 39 bases in frame from base 1.